This T cell receptor beta chain was observed in a study of T-cell reconstitution after alpha-beta-depleted transplantation in children. This CDR3 has 13 amino acids. Trimming stripped 0 bases from V and 2 bases from J, with 3 bases between. The germline V gene has CDR1 MNHEY and CDR2 SMNVEV (reference sequence). Using unique molecular identifiers, the investigators prepared the TCRbeta library. One entry per CDR3 protein, called by TCRdb with MiXCR from the PCR reads. The data hold almost 500,000 distinct CDR3 sequences, with under 15% observed a single time. This clonotype was recorded many times. The source was PBMCs from the stem cell graft donor, collected from the stem cell graft. The rearrangement uses TRBV27 and TRBJ2-3; D call uncertain. The sequence was obtained from a human donor who donated a stem cell graft to a child with combined immunodeficiency. The CDR3 is CASSLSTTDTQYF. The CDR3 DNA reads as TGTGCCAGCAGTTTATCTACCACAGATACGCAGTATTTT.